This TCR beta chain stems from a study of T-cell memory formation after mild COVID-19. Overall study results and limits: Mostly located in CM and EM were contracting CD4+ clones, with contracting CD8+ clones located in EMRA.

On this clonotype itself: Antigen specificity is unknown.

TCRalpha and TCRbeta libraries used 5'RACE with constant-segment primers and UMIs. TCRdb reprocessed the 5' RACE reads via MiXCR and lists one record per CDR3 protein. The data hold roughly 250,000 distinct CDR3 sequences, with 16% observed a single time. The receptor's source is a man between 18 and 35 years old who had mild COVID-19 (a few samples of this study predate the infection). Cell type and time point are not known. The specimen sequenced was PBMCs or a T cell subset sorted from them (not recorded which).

CDR3 region: CASSLWGSADTQYF. Written as DNA, the CDR3 is TGTGCCAGCAGCTTATGGGGGTCGGCGGATACGCAGTATTTT. This chain links TRBV7-9 with TRBJ2-3; D tentatively reads TRBD1 or TRBD2 (5 bases each). The CDR3 spans 14 residues. Germline V lookup: CDR1 SEHNR, CDR2 FQNEAQ (reference sequence). The germline V and J ends were trimmed by 2 bases and 6 bases, with 12 bases remaining between them.